The following is a T cell receptor (beta chain) sequence with its context. Trimming took off 5 bases at V and 4 bases at J, with 14 bases between the two ends. This CDR3 spans 14 amino acids. The V gene's germline CDR1 is LNHDA and CDR2 SQIVND (reference sequence). Clones were read by immunoSEQ multiplex PCR, and TCRdb kept only the in-frame ones, dropping some. Here the sample spans some 160,000 clones, around nine tenths being singletons. The data were obtained in a study of control samples from healthy donors and cancer patients. The genes are TRBV19 and TRBJ1-2, with D possibly being TRBD1 (5 bases). Sequencing input: blood. This receptor was taken from a man aged 30 to 39 in good health. CDR3 loop: CASSARQGTYGYTF. Written as DNA, the CDR3 is TGTGCCAGTAGTGCCCGACAAGGGACCTATGGCTACACCTTC.